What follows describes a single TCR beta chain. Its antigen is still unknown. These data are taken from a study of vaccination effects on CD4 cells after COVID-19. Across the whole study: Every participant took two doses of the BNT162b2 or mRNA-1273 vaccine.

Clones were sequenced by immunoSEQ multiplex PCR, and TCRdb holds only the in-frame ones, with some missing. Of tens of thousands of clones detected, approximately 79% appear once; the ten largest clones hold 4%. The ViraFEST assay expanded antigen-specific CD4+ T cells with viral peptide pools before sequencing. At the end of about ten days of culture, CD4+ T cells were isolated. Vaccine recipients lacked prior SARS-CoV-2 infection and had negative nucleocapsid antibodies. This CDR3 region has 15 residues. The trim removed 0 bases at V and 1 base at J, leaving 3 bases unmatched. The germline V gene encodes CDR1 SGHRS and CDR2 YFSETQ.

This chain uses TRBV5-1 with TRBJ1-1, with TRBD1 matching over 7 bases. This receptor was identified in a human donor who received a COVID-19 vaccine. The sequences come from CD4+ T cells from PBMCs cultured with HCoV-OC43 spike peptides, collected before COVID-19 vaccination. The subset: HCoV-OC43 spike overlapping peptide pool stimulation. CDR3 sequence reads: CASSLGDRENTEAFF. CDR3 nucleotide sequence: TGCGCCAGCAGCTTGGGAGACAGGGAGAACACTGAAGCTTTCTTT. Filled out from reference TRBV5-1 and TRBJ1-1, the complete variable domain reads KAGVTQTPRYLIKTRGQQVTLSCSPISGHRSVSWYQQTPGQGLQFLFEYFSETQRNKGNFPGRFSGRQFSNSRSEMNVSTLELGDSALYLCASSLGDRENTEAFFGQGTRLTVV.